The present entry profiles one T cell receptor beta chain with its context. TCRdb re-derived calls from the RT-PCR reads in MiXCR, one entry per CDR3 protein. The sample consists of more than 550,000 distinct CDR3 sequences, approximately 15% of them appearing once. The material sequenced was memory CD4+ T cells from blood. The origin of this receptor is a female donor in good health, serving as a healthy control.

As DNA, the CDR3 is TGCGCCAGCAGCCAAGCCTGGGGAGCATACAATGAGCAGTTCTTC. This translates into CASSQAWGAYNEQFF. The chain employs TRBV4-3 and TRBJ2-1; D is perhaps TRBD2 (5 bases). Germline V lookup: CDR1 LGHNA, CDR2 YSLEER. V gave up 1 base and J gave up 4 bases, with 11 bases separating them. This CDR3 comprises 15 residues.